The source of this TCR beta chain is a study of post-analysis software for immune sequencing data. The study, taken as a whole, reports: In multiple sclerosis, normalized Chao1 diversity was significantly below that of controls. Same-batch preparations were strongly co-clustered by F measure. Included in a set of 5 or 6 TRBV segments more frequent in patients than controls were TRBV5-6, TRBV5-1 and TRBV20-1.

The germline V gene encodes CDR1 MNHEY and CDR2 SVGEGT. Trimming took 5 bases from V and 0 from J; bases not matched to a gene: 3. The CDR3 loop spans 15 amino acids. As for this clonotype: Its antigen is unidentified.

TCR beta libraries were prepared from cDNA with unique molecular identifiers. TCRdb independently ran MiXCR on the PCR reads; one entry per CDR3 protein. The data hold hundreds of thousands of distinct CDR3 sequences, with about 57% observed a single time. The sequence derives from a girl aged 10 to 17 with multiple sclerosis. The chain combines TRBV6-2 or TRBV6-3 with TRBJ1-5, with TRBD1 matching over 8 bases. The sequenced sample consisted of blood. DNA for the CDR3: TGTGCCAGCAGTAGGGGACAGGCTAGCAATCAGCCCCAGCATTTT. This gives the protein CASSRGQASNQPQHF.